This T cell receptor (beta chain) was found in a study of blood T cell repertoires in COVID-19. Study background: Spain, Italy and the United States supplied samples that represented acute and convalescent COVID-19. Nucleic acid was either cDNA or gDNA, and it came from T cells, B-cell-depleted T cells, or PBMCs.

The CDR3 totals 17 residues. Germline CDR1 and CDR2: MDHEN and SYDVKM. The V gene lost 2 bases and the J gene lost 0 bases, with 17 bases spanning the gap. Original handling: The assay estimated nucleated cells by amplifying reference gene primers. Sequencing used immunoSEQ multiplex PCR; TCRdb keeps in-frame clones, though not all of them. Clonal size and the V and J genes are those of that table, whereas D and trimming came from the DNA. The table has 250,000 to 400,000 clones, more than 75% seen once; the top ten hold 1%. The sample was peripheral blood. This clonotype was sampled from a man aged 45-65 years with active or convalescent COVID-19. This chain links TRBV28 with TRBJ2-7; D may be TRBD1 (5 bases). The CDR3 DNA sequence: TGTGCCAGCAGTTTAGACCCCCAGGGCACCTACTCCTACGAGCAGTACTTC. Encoded protein: CASSLDPQGTYSYEQYF. The variable domain in full, completed from reference TRBV28 and TRBJ2-7, reads DVKVTQSSRYLVKRTGEKVFLECVQDMDHENMFWYRQDPGLGLRLIYFSYDVKMKEKGDIPEGYSVSREKKERFSLILESASTNQTSMYLCASSLDPQGTYSYEQYFGPGTRLTVT.